This paragraph covers one T cell receptor (beta chain) sequence. The antigen remains unidentified. Germline assignment: CDR1 SGHNT and CDR2 YYREEE (reference sequence). The length of the CDR3 is 14 residues. V shed 6 bases and J shed 5 bases, with 17 bases lying between them. Running of the assay took place at deep level. Here immunoSEQ multiplex PCR was the method, and the copy in TCRdb shows in-frame clones only, minus some. The repertoire has a few million clones, more than 80% of them found once; the top ten carry 0.39%. This entry belongs to a study of shared clonotypes between healthy human individuals. Findings and limits, study-wide: Few donors restricted represented genetic and exposure-history diversity. Rarefaction showed that sequencing of sorted subsets was incomplete (despite large depth).

In the CD4+ fraction, cells were divided into CD45RA+ naive and CD45RA-negative memory subsets. The sequence derives from a man between 18 and 35 years old in good health. Some clones in this sample may be carry-over from other donors' samples. The chain combines TRBV5-4 with TRBJ2-5; possibly TRBD1 or TRBD2 for D (5 bases each). The sequenced sample was naive CD4+ T cells from PBMCs. Subset of the sample: CD45RA+ positively selected. CDR3 residues: CASTSGGLPETQYF. The CDR3 region has the DNA TGTGCCAGCACCTCTGGGGGTCTACCCGAGACCCAGTACTTC.